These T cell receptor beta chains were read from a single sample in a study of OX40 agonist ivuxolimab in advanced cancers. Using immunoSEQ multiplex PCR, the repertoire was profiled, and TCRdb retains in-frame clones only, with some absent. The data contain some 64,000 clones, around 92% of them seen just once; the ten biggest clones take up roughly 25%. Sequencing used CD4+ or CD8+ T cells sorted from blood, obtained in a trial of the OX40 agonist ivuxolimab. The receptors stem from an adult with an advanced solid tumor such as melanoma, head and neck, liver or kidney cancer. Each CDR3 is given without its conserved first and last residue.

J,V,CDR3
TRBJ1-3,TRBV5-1,ASSLKPRDRSSGNTIY
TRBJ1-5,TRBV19,ASRLGQGHQPQH
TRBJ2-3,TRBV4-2,ASSQDGFLGTDTQY
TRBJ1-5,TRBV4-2,ASSQERGGAQPQH
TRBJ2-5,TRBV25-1,ASSDQETETQY
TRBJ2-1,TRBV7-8,ASSLGGAAIEQF
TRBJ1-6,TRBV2,ASSEREPPLH
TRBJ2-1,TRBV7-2,ASSLVHGPF
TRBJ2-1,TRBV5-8,ASSSGSLAELQNEQF
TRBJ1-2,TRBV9,ASSVAGTGSGYT
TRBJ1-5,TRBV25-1,ASNYEGQPQH
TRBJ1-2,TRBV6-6,ASSFPLDTYGYT
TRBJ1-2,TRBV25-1,ASSRIAWGGEDGYT
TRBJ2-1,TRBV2,ASSVLNNEQF
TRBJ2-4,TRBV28,ASSLTEGGAKNIQY
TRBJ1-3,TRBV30,AWSVITGNTIY
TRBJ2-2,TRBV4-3,ASSRGGYTGELF
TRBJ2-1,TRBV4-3,ASSHPGTGVNEQF
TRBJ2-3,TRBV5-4,ASSYDSTDTQY
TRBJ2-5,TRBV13,ASSALAGVAETQY
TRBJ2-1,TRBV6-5,ASSYEKREGGNEQF
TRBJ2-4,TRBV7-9,ASSAQGWGTSGNIQY
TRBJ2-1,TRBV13,ASSPGGGGPDNEQF
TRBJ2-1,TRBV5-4,ASSWGNNEQF
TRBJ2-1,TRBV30,AWSEASADNEQF
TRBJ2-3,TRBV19,ASSRPTGDLKDTQY
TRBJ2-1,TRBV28,ASTLAAYNEQF
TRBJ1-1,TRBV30,AWSGNGLNTEAF
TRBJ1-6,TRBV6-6,ASTRTGPPLH
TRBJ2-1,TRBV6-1,ASSYTGFEQF
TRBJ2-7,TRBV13,ASSLGLSYEQY
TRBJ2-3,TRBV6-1,ASSEYQGLGTDTQY
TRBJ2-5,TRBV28,ASYLGAGEPLETQY
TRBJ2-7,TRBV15,ATSSVGYEQY